Shown below are 6 T cell receptor beta chains from a single sample sequenced in a study of Ad26.COV2.S vaccination and SARS-CoV-2 variants. Regarding treatment: about 20 received Ad26.COV2.S at low or high dose, single or two shots; about five received placebo; per-sample allocation not given. Samples were taken on day 63 after the first vaccine or placebo injection. Generated by immunoSEQ multiplex PCR, the TCRdb table keeps only in-frame clones and is missing some. The repertoire holds roughly 400,000 clones, with 92% as singletons. The sequenced sample was peripheral blood, obtained in a trial of Ad26.COV2.S vaccine versus placebo. These receptors were collected from a person between 18 and 65 years old who received the Ad26.COV2.S COVID-19 vaccine or a placebo.

The rearrangement uses TRBV24-1 and TRBJ2-3; the D gene could be TRBD1 or TRBD2 (5 bases each). The CDR3 runs to 16 residues. V was pared by 6 bases and J by 2 bases, with 17 bases between. The germline V gene encodes CDR1 KGHDR and CDR2 SFDVKD. As DNA, the CDR3 is TGTGCCACCAGTTTGGGCACACCCGGGGCCACAGATACGCAGTATTTT. Its protein product is CATSLGTPGATDTQYF.

CDR3 nucleotide sequence: TGCAGCGTTGAAGGGAAGCCTTCGCGGCAAGAGACCCAGTACTTC. Translated, it gives CSVEGKPSRQETQYF. The chain links TRBV29-1 to TRBJ2-5; D unresolved. The CDR3 runs to 15 residues. Germline values: CDR1 SQVTM, CDR2 ANQGSEA. V was trimmed by 1 base and J by 2 bases, leaving 14 bases between them.

The rearrangement joins TRBV11-3 to TRBJ1-1; 8 nucleotides agree with TRBD1. CDR1 and CDR2 (germline): SGHNT, YENEEA. The CDR3 runs 13 residues. The J segment lost 8 bases and the V segment lost 4 bases, leaving 6 bases of the junction unmatched. The CDR3 sequence: CASSSDRGQEAFF. For the CDR3, the DNA is TGTGCCAGCAGCTCAGACAGGGGCCAAGAAGCTTTCTTT.

This chain joins TRBV10-3 and TRBJ1-2; D not certain. The V gene's germline CDR1 is ENHRY and CDR2 SYGVKD. The CDR3 spans 14 residues. Deletions cut 4 bases from V and 7 bases from J, with 16 bases between. As DNA, the CDR3 is TGTGCCATCAGTGCCCCCCCGACCCCGACTGGCTACACCTTC. Protein product: CAISAPPTPTGYTF.

The gene calls are TRBV14 and TRBJ2-7; D is ambiguous. Trimming took off 5 bases at V and 3 bases at J, with 14 bases between the two ends. The CDR3 consists of 14 residues. CDR1 and CDR2 (germline): SGHDN, FVKESK. The CDR3 DNA is TGTGCCAGCAGCGAAATTTTGAACGTCTACGAGCAGTACTTC. Protein sequence: CASSEILNVYEQYF.

This chain joins TRBV6-1 and TRBJ2-3, with 11 bases fitting TRBD1. Germline V gene sequence: CDR1 MNHNS, CDR2 SASEGT. The CDR3 is made up of 17 amino acids. Unmatched junction bases numbered 9, after V lost 3 bases and J lost 4 bases. CDR3 sequence reads: CASSDPRRTGGADTQYF. CDR3 coding DNA: TGTGCCAGCAGTGACCCACGCCGGACAGGGGGCGCAGATACGCAGTATTTT.